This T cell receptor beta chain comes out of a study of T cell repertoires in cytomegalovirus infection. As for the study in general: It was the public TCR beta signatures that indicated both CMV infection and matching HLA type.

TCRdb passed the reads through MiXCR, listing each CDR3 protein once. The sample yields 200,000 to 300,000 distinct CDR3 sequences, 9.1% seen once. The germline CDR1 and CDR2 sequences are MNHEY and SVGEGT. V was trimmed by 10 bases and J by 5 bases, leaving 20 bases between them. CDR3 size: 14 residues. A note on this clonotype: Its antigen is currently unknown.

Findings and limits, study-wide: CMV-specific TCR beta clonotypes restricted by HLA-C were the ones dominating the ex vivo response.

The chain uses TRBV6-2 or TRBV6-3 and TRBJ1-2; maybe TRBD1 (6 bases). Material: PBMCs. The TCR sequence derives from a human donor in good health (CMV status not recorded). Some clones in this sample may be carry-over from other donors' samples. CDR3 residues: CATRQEFAEYGYTF. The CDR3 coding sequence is TGTGCCACCCGACAGGAGTTTGCTGAGTATGGCTACACCTTC.